This T cell receptor (beta chain) is from a study of early T cells in non-severe SARS-CoV-2 infection. Whole-study context: Sequenced bulk RNA came from whole blood that was unsorted, and chains were unpaired.

General study findings and limits: Private and CD4 specificities were missed by VDJdb matching, which favored anti-spike CD8 responses.

Individual cDNA molecules were tagged with unique molecular identifiers. From the 5' RACE reads, TCRdb called clonotypes with MiXCR, one entry per CDR3 protein. This sample carries about 60,000 distinct CDR3 sequences, about an eighth of them seen once, and the ten largest clones take roughly 4.5%. In its sample, this clonotype was seen a few times. The antigen is unknown. The CDR3 spans 14 residues. From germline, CDR1 is SEHNR and CDR2 FQNEAQ (reference sequence). With 0 bases removed from V and 1 base from J, the gap between germline ends came to 6 bases. The sample comprised whole blood. The TCR was taken from an adult who was a healthcare worker with PCR-confirmed SARS-CoV-2 infection or an uninfected control (not recorded which). The chain employs TRBV7-9 and TRBJ1-2; no firm D call. CDR3 DNA sequence: TGTGCCAGCAGCTTAGCTGGGGATAACTATGGCTACACCTTC. Translation: CASSLAGDNYGYTF.